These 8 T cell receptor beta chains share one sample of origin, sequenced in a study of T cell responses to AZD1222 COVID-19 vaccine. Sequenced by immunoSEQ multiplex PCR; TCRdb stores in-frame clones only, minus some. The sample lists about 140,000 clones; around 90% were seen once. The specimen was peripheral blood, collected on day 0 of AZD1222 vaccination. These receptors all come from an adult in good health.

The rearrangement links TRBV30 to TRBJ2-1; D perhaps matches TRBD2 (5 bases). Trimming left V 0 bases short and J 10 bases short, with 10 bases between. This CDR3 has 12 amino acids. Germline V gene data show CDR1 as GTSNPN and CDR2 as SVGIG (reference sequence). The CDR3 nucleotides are TGTGCCTGGAGTGTATGGGGAGCCGAGCAGTTCTTC. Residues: CAWSVWGAEQFF.

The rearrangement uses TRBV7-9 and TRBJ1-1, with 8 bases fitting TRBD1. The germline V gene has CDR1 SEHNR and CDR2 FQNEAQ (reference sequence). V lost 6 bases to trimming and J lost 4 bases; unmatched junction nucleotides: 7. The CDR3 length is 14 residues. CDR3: CASRRQGLGTEAFF. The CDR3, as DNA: TGTGCCAGCAGGCGACAGGGGTTGGGCACTGAAGCTTTCTTT.

CDR3 coding DNA: TGTGCCAGCAGCCACCCGTCCGGGACGTTGGAAGAAAAACTGTTTTTT. Amino acids: CASSHPSGTLEEKLFF. This chain links TRBV7-9 with TRBJ1-4; the D gene is possibly TRBD1 (5 bases). Trimming pared 5 bases from V and 8 bases from J, leaving 21 bases between. Germline CDR1 and CDR2: SEHNR and FQNEAQ (reference sequence). The CDR3 runs 16 residues.

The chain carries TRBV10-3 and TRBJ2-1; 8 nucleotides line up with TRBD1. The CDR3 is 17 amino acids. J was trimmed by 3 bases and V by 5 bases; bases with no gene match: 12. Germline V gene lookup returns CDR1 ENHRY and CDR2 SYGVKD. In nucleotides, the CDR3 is TGTGCCATCAGTTACGGACAGGGTAAATTAAGCTACAATGAGCAGTTCTTC. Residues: CAISYGQGKLSYNEQFF.

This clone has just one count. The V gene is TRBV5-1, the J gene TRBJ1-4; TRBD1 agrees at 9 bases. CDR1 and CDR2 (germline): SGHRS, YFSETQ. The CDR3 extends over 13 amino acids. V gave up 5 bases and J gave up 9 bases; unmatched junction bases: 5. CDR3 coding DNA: TGCGCCAGCAGTGTCGGGACAGGGAAAAAACTGTTTTTT. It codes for CASSVGTGKKLFF.

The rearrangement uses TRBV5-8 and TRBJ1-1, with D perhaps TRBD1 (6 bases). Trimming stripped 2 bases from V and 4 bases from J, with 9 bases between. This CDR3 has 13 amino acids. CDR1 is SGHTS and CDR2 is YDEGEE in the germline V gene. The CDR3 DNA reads TGTGCCAGCAGCTTTCTAGGGGGCACTGAAGCTTTCTTT. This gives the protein CASSFLGGTEAFF.

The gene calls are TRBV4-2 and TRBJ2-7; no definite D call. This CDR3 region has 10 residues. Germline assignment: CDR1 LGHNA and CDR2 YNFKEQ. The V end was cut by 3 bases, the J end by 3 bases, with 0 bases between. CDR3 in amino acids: CASSHYEQYF. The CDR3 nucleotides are TGTGCCAGCAGCCACTACGAGCAGTACTTC.

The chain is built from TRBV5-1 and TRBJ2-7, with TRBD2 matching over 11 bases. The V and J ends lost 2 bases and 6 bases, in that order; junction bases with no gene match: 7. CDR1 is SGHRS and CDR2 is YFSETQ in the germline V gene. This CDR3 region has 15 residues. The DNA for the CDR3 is TGCGCCAGCAGCTTTACCACTAGCGGGAGTGTCGAGCAGTACTTC. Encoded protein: CASSFTTSGSVEQYF.